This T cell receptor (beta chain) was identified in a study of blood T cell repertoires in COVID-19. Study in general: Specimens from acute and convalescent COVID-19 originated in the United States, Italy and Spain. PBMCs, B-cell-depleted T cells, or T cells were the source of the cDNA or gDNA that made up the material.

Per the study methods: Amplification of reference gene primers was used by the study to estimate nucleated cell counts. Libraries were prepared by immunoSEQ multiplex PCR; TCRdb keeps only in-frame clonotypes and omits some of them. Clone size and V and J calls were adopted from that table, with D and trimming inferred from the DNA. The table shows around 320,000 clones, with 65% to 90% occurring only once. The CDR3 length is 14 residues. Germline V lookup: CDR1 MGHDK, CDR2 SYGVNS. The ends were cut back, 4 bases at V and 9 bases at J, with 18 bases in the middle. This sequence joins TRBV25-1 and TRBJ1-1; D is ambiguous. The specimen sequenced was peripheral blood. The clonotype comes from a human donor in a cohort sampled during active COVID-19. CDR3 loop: CASSVTSGRFKAFF. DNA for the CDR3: TGTGCCAGCAGTGTCACGAGTGGCAGGTTTAAAGCTTTCTTT.